This T cell receptor (beta chain) was observed in a study of regulatory T cells in long-lasting Graves disease. The sample's time point: newly diagnosed GD, antithyroid drugs for less than 3 months. The TCR library was prepared using RNA isolated from PBMCs. Patients with Graves' disease were diagnosed by American Thyroid Association guidelines. Patients came through an endocrinology department, and that department was in Xi'an, China. Libraries of TCR beta came from iRepertoire HTBI primers plus Arm-PCR of CDR3 regions. TCRdb re-called the multiplex PCR reads through MiXCR, storing one row per CDR3 protein. The table includes 500,000 or so distinct CDR3 sequences, 14% detected once. Germline CDR1 reads MNHNS; CDR2 reads SASEGT. The V and J ends lost 7 bases and 4 bases respectively, with 10 bases between them. This CDR3 comprises 13 residues. A further study also used this sample, focusing on T cells in Graves' hyperthyroidism and ophthalmopathy. This second report adds: Each diagnosis was grounded in clinical symptoms, serum thyroxine and TRAb, thyroid ultrasound, and orbital computed tomography. HTBI primers were the set used in a first-round RT-PCR of the TCR CDR3.

The V and J genes are TRBV6-1 and TRBJ2-2, with unresolved D. Sequencing used peripheral blood mononuclear cells (PBMCs), obtained at new diagnosis, from a patient treated with antithyroid drugs. The source of this sequence is a woman aged 45-65 years with Graves disease. The CDR3 DNA follows: TGTGCCAGCAACTTCGGAGTCACCGGGGAGCTGTTTTTT. Translated, it gives CASNFGVTGELFF.